This entry lists 5 T cell receptor beta chains sequenced from one sample in a study of T cells expressing NK-cell markers. From its re-call of the 5' RACE reads, TCRdb lists each CDR3 protein once, without DNA. This sample contains 350,000 to 400,000 distinct CDR3 sequences. The sample consisted of blood T cells: a sorted CD56 or NKG2C T cell subset, CD4+ or CD8+ T cells, or bulk PBMC T cells (not recorded which). The source of these receptors is a woman aged 50 to 60 in good health.

J is TRBJ1-1 and V is TRBV7-8; there is no DNA to check the TCRdb D call of TRBD1. Germline V CDR1 and CDR2: SGHVS, FQNEAQ. CDR3 length: 17 residues. Here the CDR3 reads CASSLVRGQGRKTEAFF.

CDR3 protein: CATSDLGQLETQYF. The chain carries TRBV24-1 and TRBJ2-5; TCRdb proposes TRBD2, but this gene call is untestable without DNA. The CDR3 sequence is 14 residues long. Germline CDR1 reads KGHDR; CDR2 reads SFDVKD.

This chain uses TRBV2 with TRBJ1-5; the TCRdb D gene call, TRBD1, has no DNA to confirm it. Germline CDR1 and CDR2: SNHLY and FYNNEI. CDR3 size: 15 residues. CDR3 in amino acids: CASREDRGGNQPQHF.

V gene TRBV3-1 combines with J gene TRBJ2-7. Germline assignment: CDR1 LGHDT and CDR2 YNNKEL (reference sequence). This CDR3 comprises 13 residues. This CDR3 is CASSSVAVLEQYF.

V usage is TRBV6-5 and J usage is TRBJ2-2; checking the TCRdb D call of TRBD2 is not possible without DNA. Looked up from germline, CDR1 is MNHEY and CDR2 is SVGAGI. CDR3 length equals 16 residues. This chain's CDR3 is CASSYWGKSGTGELFF.